A selection of T cell receptor beta chains follows, all from one sample in a study of neoadjuvant anti-PD-1 for oral cavity cancer. Only in-frame clones appear in the TCRdb table, and some are missing; sequencing was by immunoSEQ multiplex PCR. The sample yields 11,000 to 15,000 clones, around 72% seen once. The sample consisted of PBMCs, taken after nivolumab (anti-PD-1) treatment. These TCRs come from a person aged 35 to 85 with oral cavity squamous cell carcinoma. The CDR3 runs from the conserved cysteine through the conserved F or W. The order of the fields is V gene, clone size, J gene, CDR3 protein. Only part of the rows carry a size: once, few, many, or a class if the clone is expanded.

>TRBV27|-|TRBJ2-1
CASSHGLPYNEQFF
>TRBV29-1|-|TRBJ2-1
CSVRETEYNEQFF
>TRBV30|-|TRBJ1-1
CAWSGGAEDTEAFF
>TRBV6-1|-|TRBJ2-3
CASSRLEGGTDTQYF
>TRBV5-1|-|TRBJ2-5
CASSSTTRGGETQYF
>TRBV30|once|TRBJ2-6
CACDPGTASGANVLTF
>TRBV27|-|TRBJ1-5
CASRGDSGNQPQHF
>TRBV30|-|TRBJ2-1
CAWGDREQFF
>TRBV5-8|-|TRBJ1-3
CASSHVVKTDSGNTIYF
>TRBV6-5|-|TRBJ1-5
CASSYGRSDNQPQHF
>TRBV2|-|TRBJ2-7
CASSWTSGTYEQYF
>TRBV25-1|large|TRBJ2-5
CASSDRGHRETQYF
>TRBV6-6|-|TRBJ2-1
CASSPGPNEQFF
>TRBV4-1|-|TRBJ1-5
CASSQDGNQPQHF
>TRBV5-1|-|TRBJ2-1
CASSLGREDDEQFF
>TRBV29-1|-|TRBJ2-5
CSVGYASREGVTQYF
>TRBV9|-|TRBJ2-1
CASSALGGSELDEQFF
>TRBV14|-|TRBJ2-3
CASSQAGREIDTQYF
>TRBV28|-|TRBJ1-5
CASRQGSQPQHF
>TRBV28|-|TRBJ2-7
CASSFHSGSINEQYF
>TRBV6-5|-|TRBJ2-7
CASSFSGTSGLYEQYF
>TRBV2|-|TRBJ2-1
CASSEAPVDQEQFF
>TRBV19|few|TRBJ2-2
CASRPAGLAGANTGELFF
>TRBV7-2|-|TRBJ2-7
CASSTAGNSYEQYF
>TRBV7-6|-|TRBJ2-2
CASWGGSNTGELFF
>TRBV6-1|-|TRBJ2-1
CASSEPGQGMNEQFF
>TRBV28|-|TRBJ2-7
CASSLPGLNFGEQYF
>TRBV6-1|-|TRBJ2-4
CASSGGGNIQYF
>TRBV27|once|TRBJ2-5
CASRGDGETQYF
>TRBV19|-|TRBJ2-4
CASSIRETKNIQYF
>TRBV4-2|-|TRBJ2-7
CASSQHSGTRSYEQYF
>TRBV7-7|-|TRBJ2-5
CASSRQGSETQYF
>TRBV6-1|-|TRBJ1-3
CASSLRGNTIYF
>TRBV7-2|-|TRBJ2-7
CASSRETTGARQYF
>TRBV7-9|once|TRBJ1-1
CAGAGLGSEAFF
>TRBV5-8|few|TRBJ2-7
CASSSGQGPYEQYF
>TRBV27|-|TRBJ2-1
CASAQGLPPINEQFF
>TRBV10-3|-|TRBJ2-7
CAISRTSGSVGYEQYF
>TRBV19|-|TRBJ2-1
CASRSGRNTNEQFF
>TRBV19|few|TRBJ1-4
CASRQGNEKLFF